A single sample is the source of the 24 T cell receptor beta chains below, sequenced in a study of T-cell reconstitution after alpha-beta-depleted transplantation in children. Preparation of the TCRbeta library involved a method that used unique molecular identifiers. One entry per CDR3 protein, called by TCRdb with MiXCR from the PCR reads. The table shows approximately 1,000,000 distinct CDR3 sequences, with roughly 29% occurring only once. The sequenced sample was PBMCs, mostly from graft donor cells, obtained 360 days after TCRalphabeta/CD19-depleted stem cell transplant. Receptors were obtained from a boy in the first two years of life who had a stem cell transplant for SCID, so the T cells may come from the graft donor.

CDR3 nucleotides: TGTGCCAGCAGGAAAGACAGGGGAGGGTACGAGCAGTACTTC. Its translation is CASRKDRGGYEQYF. The V and J genes are TRBV27 and TRBJ2-7, with D perhaps matching TRBD1 (8 bases). The V end was cut by 6 bases, the J end by 4 bases, with 16 bases between. Germline V gene data show CDR1 as MNHEY and CDR2 as SMNVEV (reference sequence). The CDR3 contains 14 residues.

V and J are TRBV20-1 and TRBJ1-4; D is uncertain. Germline-derived CDR1 and CDR2 are DFQATT and SNEGSKA (reference sequence). The CDR3 totals 13 residues. V lost 4 bases and J lost 8, with 14 bases in between. The CDR3 region has the DNA TGCAGTGCTAAAAACCAACCGGGGGAAAAACTGTTTTTT. This gives the protein CSAKNQPGEKLFF.

V is TRBV12-3 or TRBV12-4 and J is TRBJ2-7, with 7 bases identical to TRBD2. The CDR3 is 13 residues long. The V gene end was trimmed by 5 bases and the J gene end by 1 base; junction bases not matched to a gene: 2. The CDR3 region is CASSGEGSYEQYF. In DNA form, the CDR3 reads TGTGCCAGCAGTGGGGAGGGTTCCTACGAGCAGTACTTC.

With respect to this clonotype: Since a much larger clone is just one base distant, this may be a read error. Here the CDR3 reads CASSVVATDTQYF. The CDR3 DNA reads as TGTGCCAGCAGCGTAGTAGCCACAGATACGCAGTATTTT. V gene TRBV9 combines with J gene TRBJ2-3; D is ambiguous. Germline V gene data show CDR1 as SGDLS and CDR2 as YYNGEE. The CDR3 consists of 13 residues. Trimming removed 0 bases from V and 2 bases from J, with 4 bases in between. Full variable domain (rest looked up from reference TRBV9 and TRBJ2-3): DSGVTQTPKHLITATGQRVTLRCSPRSGDLSVYWYQQSLDQGLQFLIQYYNGEERAKGNILERFSAQQFPDLHSELNLSSLELGDSALYFCASSVVATDTQYFGPGTRLTVL.

The rearrangement joins TRBV18 to TRBJ2-1; D is perhaps TRBD2 (6 bases). Germline V lookup: CDR1 KGHSH, CDR2 LQKENI. This CDR3 contains 16 residues. Trimming pared 6 bases from V and 0 bases from J, leaving 15 bases between. This chain's CDR3 is CASSPPGLRSYNEQFF. In nucleotides, the CDR3 is TGTGCCAGCTCCCCTCCGGGACTCCGCTCCTACAATGAGCAGTTCTTC.

The chain couples TRBV6-1 to TRBJ2-1, with D possibly being TRBD1 or TRBD2 (5 bases each). Germline CDR1 reads MNHNS; CDR2 reads SASEGT. Trimming cost V 5 bases and J 8 bases, with 16 bases left between them. This CDR3 region has 14 residues. The CDR3 sequence: CASSPGTLLDEQFF. The CDR3 DNA reads TGTGCCAGCAGTCCCGGGACGCTTTTGGATGAGCAGTTCTTC.

The chain joins TRBV20-1 to TRBJ2-5, with 9 bases lining up with TRBD2. Trimming took 5 bases from V and 1 from J; bases not matched to a gene: 8. Germline V gene data show CDR1 as DFQATT and CDR2 as SNEGSKA (reference sequence). The CDR3 covers 15 residues. In DNA form, the CDR3 reads TGCAGTGCTCCTCGGCGGGGGGGCCTCCAAGAGACCCAGTACTTC. Protein sequence: CSAPRRGGLQETQYF.

Note on this clonotype: Sequence at one end of the junction differs from germline and may be a read error. The J gene is TRBJ2-2, the V gene TRBV7-3; TRBD1 aligns across 7 bases. Germline-derived CDR1 and CDR2 are SGHTA and FQGTGA. The length of the CDR3 is 15 residues. CDR3 region: CASSLTGQPTGELFF. CDR3 bases: TGTGCCAGCAGTTTAACGGGACAGCCCACCGGGGAGCTGTTTTTT.

This clonotype occurred many times. The chain combines TRBV2 with TRBJ2-6; D not resolved. From germline, CDR1 is SNHLY and CDR2 FYNNEI. The germline V and J ends were trimmed by 2 bases and 0 bases, with 5 bases remaining between them. The CDR3 extends over 15 amino acids. The CDR3 reads CASSERGSGANVLTF. The DNA of the CDR3 is TGTGCCAGCAGTGAAAGAGGCTCTGGGGCCAACGTCCTGACTTTC.

This clonotype has more than one count but fewer than ten. The genes are TRBV7-9 and TRBJ2-1; no clear D. V dropped 1 base and J dropped 1 base, with 5 bases sitting between them. The length of the CDR3 is 14 residues. The V gene's germline CDR1 is SEHNR and CDR2 FQNEAQ (reference sequence). CDR3 sequence reads: CASSLVLSYNEQFF. CDR3 sequence (DNA): TGTGCCAGCAGCTTAGTACTGTCCTACAATGAGCAGTTCTTC.

In this sample, this clonotype turned up a few times. This rearrangement joins TRBV20-1 to TRBJ1-5, with 9 bases lining up with TRBD1. The CDR3 totals 13 residues. J gave up 4 bases and V 3 bases, and 1 base lay outside the gene matches. Looked up from germline, CDR1 is DFQATT and CDR2 is SNEGSKA (reference sequence). CDR3: CSASGQGNQPQHF. The CDR3 region has the DNA TGCAGTGCTAGCGGACAGGGGAATCAGCCCCAGCATTTT.

The rearrangement links TRBV12-3 or TRBV12-4 to TRBJ2-7, with D possibly being TRBD2 (5 bases). The CDR3 loop spans 13 amino acids. V was trimmed by 6 bases and J by 5 bases, leaving 14 bases between them. The CDR3 region is CASRPPRGDEQYF. The CDR3 nucleotides are TGTGCCAGCAGACCCCCTCGGGGAGACGAGCAGTACTTC.

The CDR3 protein is CSVGSFGGPEAFF. The DNA for the CDR3 is TGCAGCGTTGGGTCATTCGGGGGCCCTGAAGCTTTCTTT. The chain recombines TRBV29-1 with TRBJ1-1, with TRBD1 as a possible D gene (6 bases). The CDR3 runs 13 residues. The germline V gene has CDR1 SQVTM and CDR2 ANQGSEA. V lost 4 bases and J lost 6, with 15 bases in between.

This clonotype was observed a handful of times. CDR3 bases: TGTGCCAGCAGTCCTCAAAGCGGGAGTAGGTCCTACAATGAGCAGTTCTTC. Translating it yields CASSPQSGSRSYNEQFF. The gene calls are TRBV12-3 or TRBV12-4 and TRBJ2-1; 8 bases align to TRBD2. The V segment lost 5 bases and the J segment 1 base; nucleotides outside the gene matches: 10. The CDR3 is 17 residues long.

This clonotype appeared many times. The chain recombines TRBV5-1 with TRBJ1-1, with 12 bases identical to TRBD1. This CDR3 spans 16 amino acids. J gave up 6 bases and V 5 bases, and 11 bases lay outside the gene matches. CDR1 is SGHRS, CDR2 YFSETQ, per germline. CDR3 residues: CASSLIAGTGGPEAFF. As DNA, the CDR3 is TGCGCCAGCAGTCTGATCGCCGGGACAGGGGGCCCTGAAGCTTTCTTT.

The chain recombines TRBV18 with TRBJ2-7; 10 bases are shared with TRBD1. V shed 7 bases, J shed 3 bases, and the junction held 3 bases outside the gene matches. CDR1 is KGHSH and CDR2 is LQKENI in the germline V gene. The CDR3 is 13 amino acids. The chain's CDR3 is CASFRDRGYEQYF. The DNA of the CDR3 is TGTGCCAGCTTCCGGGACAGGGGCTACGAGCAGTACTTC.

V gene TRBV20-1 combines with J gene TRBJ1-6; tentative D call: TRBD1 (6 bases). Trimming took off 5 bases at V and 6 bases at J, with 17 bases between the two ends. This CDR3 contains 15 residues. CDR1 DFQATT and CDR2 SNEGSKA come from the germline V gene (reference sequence). CDR3 DNA: TGCAGTGCTCGGCCCGGGGGGCGGATTAATTCACCCCTCCACTTT. Its protein product is CSARPGGRINSPLHF.

The CDR3 region has the DNA TGTGCCAGCACTGTGGACAGGGTAGTCACTGAAGCTTTCTTT. This gives the protein CASTVDRVVTEAFF. The chain uses TRBV12-3 or TRBV12-4 and TRBJ1-1; 8 nucleotides agree with TRBD1. The CDR3 is 14 amino acids. The junction had 8 bases not matched to a gene; V was cut back by 7 bases and J by 4 bases.

This sequence joins TRBV12-3 or TRBV12-4 and TRBJ2-1, with 8 nucleotides matching TRBD2. CDR3 length: 12 amino acids. V shed 5 bases and J 8 bases; nucleotides not matched to a gene: 2. CDR3 sequence reads: CASSRGGYEQFF. As DNA, the CDR3 is TGTGCCAGCAGTCGGGGGGGCTATGAGCAGTTCTTC.

This clonotype turned up a few times. This sequence joins TRBV6-2 or TRBV6-3 and TRBJ2-7; the D gene could be TRBD1 or TRBD2 (5 bases each). The CDR3 contains 15 residues. V was cut by 9 bases and J by 0 bases, with 18 bases left in between. Germline V lookup: CDR1 MNHEY, CDR2 SVGEGT. DNA of the CDR3: TGTGCCAGTGGCCTCGGGGACCTTGGCTCCTACGAGCAGTACTTC. Protein sequence: CASGLGDLGSYEQYF.

This rearrangement joins TRBV4-3 to TRBJ2-5; 7 bases are a match to TRBD2. The CDR3 loop spans 13 amino acids. Trimming at V came to 0 bases and at J to 9 bases, leaving 4 bases not matched to a gene. From germline, CDR1 is LGHNA and CDR2 YSLEER. CDR3 in DNA: TGCGCCAGCAGCCAAGAGAGCGGGGAGGCCCAGTACTTC. Translated, it gives CASSQESGEAQYF.

The chain joins TRBV29-1 to TRBJ1-2; D not resolved. The CDR3 loop spans 8 amino acids. Germline CDR1 and CDR2: SQVTM and ANQGSEA. The CDR3 is CRTYGYTF. DNA for the CDR3: TGCAGGACCTATGGCTACACCTTC.

V is TRBV10-3 and J is TRBJ2-3, with D hard to call. Germline V lookup: CDR1 ENHRY, CDR2 SYGVKD. CDR3 length: 14 amino acids. Trimming pared 10 bases from V and 0 bases from J, leaving 14 bases between. Here the CDR3 reads CATKGSTSTDTQYF. The CDR3 DNA follows: TGTGCCACCAAAGGGTCTACTAGCACAGATACGCAGTATTTT.

Only a few counts were recorded for this clonotype. The V and J genes are TRBV27 and TRBJ2-1; 8 bases align to TRBD1. Germline trimming cut 2 bases from V and 10 bases from J; bases unmatched to any gene: 13. Germline CDR1 and CDR2: MNHEY and SMNVEV (reference sequence). The CDR3 contains 16 residues. This CDR3 is CASSLRAGGAYSEQFF. The CDR3 nucleotides are TGTGCCAGCAGTTTAAGGGCAGGGGGCGCCTATAGCGAGCAGTTCTTC.